This T cell receptor (beta chain) came from a study of blood T cell repertoires in COVID-19 (dated by TCRdb to the early 2020s). Background on the whole study: The collaborator samples originated in the United States, Italy and Spain and spanned the acute and convalescent phases of COVID-19. The samples were drawn from two sources: the first 160 participants of the ongoing ImmuneRACE study, and approximately 1,300 subjects contributed by 6 global collaborators. Where available, HLA class I and class II types were taken from metadata supplied by the sample provider and were not determined by assay-based typing. The dataset comprised deeply sampled blood TCRbeta repertoires from subjects exposed to, actively infected with, or recovered from COVID-19. The prospective study material was composed of cDNA or gDNA derived from T cells, B-cell-depleted T cells, or PBMCs. A de-identified subject ID, COVID-19 status, age in years and sex were almost always included in the sample metadata. The repertoires were released in a freely available public database intended as a resource for research on the immune response to SARS-CoV-2.

General findings and caveats noted by the study authors: The quantity of clinical and demographic metadata differed by source and by participant and was supplied without curation.

TCRbeta CDR3 regions were amplified from genomic DNA by means of the immunoSEQ Assay, a bias-controlled multiplex PCR. The study's own analysis went as follows. Within the assay, amplification of reference gene primers was used to estimate how many nucleated cells each sample contained. Sequence reads were collapsed and filtered to measure the absolute abundance of every unique TCRbeta CDR3 rearrangement. For each sample, productive Simpson clonality was calculated as the square root of Simpson's diversity index over productive rearrangements. The table was pulled from immuneACCESS by TCRdb, which kept in-frame rearrangements only. Such tables lose some clones; where checked, under half of the loss comes from unresolved V genes, and the rest has no known cause. The D gene and trimming were derived from the DNA, and the V and J assignments and clone size from that table. Present in this sample are 90,000 to 130,000 clones, approximately 85% of which were seen just once. The ten top clones hold about 1.3% of the sample.

As encoded in the germline V gene (reference sequence), CDR1 is SSHAT while CDR2 is FNYEAQ. Spanning cysteine to phenylalanine, the CDR3 consists of 15 amino acids. Here the CDR3 DNA is all that survives: 45 bases in frame from base 1. Collaborating institutions collected whole blood in K2EDTA tubes following their own protocols. For TCRbeta analysis, collaborators shipped samples as frozen whole blood, isolated PBMCs, or DNA extracted from either of those sample types. Concerning this clone: Its antigen remains unidentified. Compared with germline, one end of the junction differs, possibly owing to a read error.

The sample taken for sequencing was peripheral blood. The receptor chain draws on TRBV7-7 and TRBJ2-1; TRBD2 matches 9 bases in the middle. The receptor was derived from a man aged 35-49 years with acute or convalescent COVID-19. The CDR3 reads CASSLSASGTSEQFF. DNA sequence: TGTGCTAGCAGCTTATCGGCTAGCGGGACGAGTGAGCAGTTCTTC.